This entry lists 5 T cell receptor beta chains sequenced from one sample in a study of blood T cell repertoires in COVID-19. The table came from immunoSEQ multiplex PCR; TCRdb's copy has only in-frame clones and leaves some out. The profile covers 310,000 or so clones, with roughly 85% appearing a single time and around 5.8% taken by the ten largest. The specimen was PBMCs or T cells enriched from blood (not recorded which). The receptors were sampled from a woman in her thirties or forties who had recovered from COVID-19.

The J gene is TRBJ2-7, the V gene TRBV6-2 or TRBV6-3, with TRBD1 identical over 7 bases. The junction had 4 bases not matched to a gene; V was cut back by 5 bases and J by 0 bases. Germline-derived CDR1 and CDR2 are MNHEY and SVGEGT. The CDR3 spans 14 residues. The CDR3 sequence is CASSDRAYSYEQYF. The CDR3 DNA sequence: TGTGCCAGCAGTGACAGGGCCTACTCCTACGAGCAGTACTTC.

The chain joins TRBV3-1 (or the pseudogene TRBV3-2) to TRBJ1-1; D unresolved. The CDR3 has 13 amino acids. Germline loops: CDR1 LGHDT, CDR2 YNNKEL (reference sequence). Trimming shortened V by 1 base and J by 3 bases, and 6 bases separated the two germline ends. CDR3 coding DNA: TGTGCCAGCAGCCAAGGGGCAGACACTGAAGCTTTCTTT. Protein: CASSQGADTEAFF.

V is TRBV7-2 and J is TRBJ2-3, with 10 bases aligning to TRBD2. The CDR3 length is 19 residues. J was trimmed by 2 bases and V by 5 bases; bases with no gene match: 16. Germline CDR1 is SGHTA and CDR2 is FQGNSA. This CDR3 reads CASSVKLAGLQKTTDTQYF. In nucleotides, the CDR3 is TGTGCCAGCAGCGTAAAACTAGCGGGGCTACAAAAGACCACAGATACGCAGTATTTT.

V is TRBV24-1 and J is TRBJ1-1; D is perhaps TRBD1 (6 bases). Per germline, CDR1 KGHDR and CDR2 SFDVKD. This CDR3 region has 14 residues. Trimming removed 10 bases at V and 0 bases at J, with 14 bases between. This chain's CDR3 is CATRAGVMNTEAFF. In DNA, the CDR3 is TGTGCCACTCGGGCAGGGGTGATGAACACTGAAGCTTTCTTT.

The rearrangement links TRBV2 to TRBJ2-3, with D possibly being TRBD2 (5 bases). Germline CDR1 reads SNHLY; CDR2 reads FYNNEI. V was pared by 6 bases and J by 0 bases, with 7 bases between. This CDR3 is 13 amino acids long. The DNA for the CDR3 is TGTGCCAGCAGCAGGACTAGCACAGATACGCAGTATTTT. It specifies CASSRTSTDTQYF.